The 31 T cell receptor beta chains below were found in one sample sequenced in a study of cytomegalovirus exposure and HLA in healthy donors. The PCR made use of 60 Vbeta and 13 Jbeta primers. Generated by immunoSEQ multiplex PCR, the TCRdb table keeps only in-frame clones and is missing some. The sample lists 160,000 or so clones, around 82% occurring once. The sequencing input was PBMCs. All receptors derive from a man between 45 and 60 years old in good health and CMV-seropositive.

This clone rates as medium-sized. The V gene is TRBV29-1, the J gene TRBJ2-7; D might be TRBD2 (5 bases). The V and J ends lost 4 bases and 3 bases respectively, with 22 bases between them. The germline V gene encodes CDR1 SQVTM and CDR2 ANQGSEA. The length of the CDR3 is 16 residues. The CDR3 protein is CSVVGTRRFLHYEQYF. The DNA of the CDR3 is TGCAGCGTTGTCGGAACGAGGAGGTTTTTGCACTACGAGCAGTACTTC.

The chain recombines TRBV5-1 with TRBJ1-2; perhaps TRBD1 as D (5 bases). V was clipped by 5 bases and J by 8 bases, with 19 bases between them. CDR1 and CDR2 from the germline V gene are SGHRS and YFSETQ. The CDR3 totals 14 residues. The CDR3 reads CASRGELGGRGYTF. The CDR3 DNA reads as TGCGCCAGCAGAGGGGAACTGGGGGGGAGAGGCTACACCTTC.

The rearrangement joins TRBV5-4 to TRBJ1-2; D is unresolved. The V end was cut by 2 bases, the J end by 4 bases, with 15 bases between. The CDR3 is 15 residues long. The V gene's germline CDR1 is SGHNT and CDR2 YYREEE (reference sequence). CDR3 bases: TGTGCCAGCAGCTTCACCGGGATTGTGTCCTATGGCTACACCTTC. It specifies CASSFTGIVSYGYTF.

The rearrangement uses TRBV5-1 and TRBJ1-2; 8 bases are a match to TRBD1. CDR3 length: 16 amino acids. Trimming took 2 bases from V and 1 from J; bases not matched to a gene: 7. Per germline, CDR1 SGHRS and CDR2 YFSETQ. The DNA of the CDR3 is TGCGCCAGCAGCTTCGGACAGGGACTCCATAACTATGGCTACACCTTC. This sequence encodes CASSFGQGLHNYGYTF.

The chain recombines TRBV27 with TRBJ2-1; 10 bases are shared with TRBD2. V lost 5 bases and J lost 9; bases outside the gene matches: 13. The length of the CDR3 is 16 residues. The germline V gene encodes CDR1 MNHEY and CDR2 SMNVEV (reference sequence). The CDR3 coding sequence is TGTGCCAGCAGTCGACTTCCGGGACTAGCGTCGGGTGAGCAGTTCTTC. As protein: CASSRLPGLASGEQFF.

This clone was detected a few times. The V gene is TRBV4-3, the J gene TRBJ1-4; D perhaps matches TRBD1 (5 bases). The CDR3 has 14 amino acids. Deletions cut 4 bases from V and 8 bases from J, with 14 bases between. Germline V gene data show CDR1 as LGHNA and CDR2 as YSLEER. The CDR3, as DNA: TGCGCCAGCAGCCTCTCTAGGGCAGGGGAAAAACTGTTTTTT. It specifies CASSLSRAGEKLFF.

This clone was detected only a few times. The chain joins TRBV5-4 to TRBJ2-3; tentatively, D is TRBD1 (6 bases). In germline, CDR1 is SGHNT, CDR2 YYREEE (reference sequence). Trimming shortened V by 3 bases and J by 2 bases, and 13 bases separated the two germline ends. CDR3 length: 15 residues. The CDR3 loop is CASSSKGQNTDTQYF. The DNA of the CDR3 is TGTGCCAGCAGCTCAAAAGGACAGAACACAGATACGCAGTATTTT.

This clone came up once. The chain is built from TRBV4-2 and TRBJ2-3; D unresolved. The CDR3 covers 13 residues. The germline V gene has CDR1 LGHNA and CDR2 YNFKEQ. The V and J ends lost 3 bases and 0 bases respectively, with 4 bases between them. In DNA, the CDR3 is TGTGCCAGCAGCCATACTAGCACAGATACGCAGTATTTT. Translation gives CASSHTSTDTQYF.

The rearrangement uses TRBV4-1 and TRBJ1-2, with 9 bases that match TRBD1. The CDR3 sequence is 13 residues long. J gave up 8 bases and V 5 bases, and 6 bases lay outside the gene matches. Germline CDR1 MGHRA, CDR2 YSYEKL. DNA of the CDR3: TGCGCCAGCAGCGCAGGGACAGGGAAAGGCTACACCTTC. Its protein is CASSAGTGKGYTF.

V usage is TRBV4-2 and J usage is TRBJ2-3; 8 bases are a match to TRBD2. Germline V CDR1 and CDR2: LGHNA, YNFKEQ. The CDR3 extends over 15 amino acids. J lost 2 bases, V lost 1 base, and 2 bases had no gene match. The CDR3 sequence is CASSQGTSHTDTQYF. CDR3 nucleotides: TGTGCCAGCAGCCAAGGGACTAGCCACACAGATACGCAGTATTTT.

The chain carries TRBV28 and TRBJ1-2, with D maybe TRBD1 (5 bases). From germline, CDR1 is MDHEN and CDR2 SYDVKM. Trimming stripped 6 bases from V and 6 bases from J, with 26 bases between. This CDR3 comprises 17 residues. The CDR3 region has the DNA TGTGCCAGCAGCAAAATGGGCGGGGGTGGGTCCCTCAATGGCTACACCTTC. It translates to CASSKMGGGGSLNGYTF.

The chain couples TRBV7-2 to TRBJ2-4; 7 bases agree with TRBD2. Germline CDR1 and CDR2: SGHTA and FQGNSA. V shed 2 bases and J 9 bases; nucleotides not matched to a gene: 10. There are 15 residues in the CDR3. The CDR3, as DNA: TGTGCCAGCAGCTTAAATTGGCGCGGGAGTAGCATTCAGTACTTC. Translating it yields CASSLNWRGSSIQYF.

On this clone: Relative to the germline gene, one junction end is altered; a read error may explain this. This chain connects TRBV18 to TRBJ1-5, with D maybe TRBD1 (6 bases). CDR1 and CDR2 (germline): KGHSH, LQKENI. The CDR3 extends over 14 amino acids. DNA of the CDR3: TGTGCCAGCTCACCACGGACAGATAATCAGCTCCAGCATTTT. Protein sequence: CASSPRTDNQLQHF.

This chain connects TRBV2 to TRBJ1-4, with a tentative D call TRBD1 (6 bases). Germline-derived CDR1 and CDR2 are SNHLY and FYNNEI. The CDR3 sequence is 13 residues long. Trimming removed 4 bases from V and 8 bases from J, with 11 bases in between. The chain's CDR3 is CASSAQGKEKLFF. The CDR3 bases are TGTGCCAGCAGTGCCCAGGGGAAAGAAAAACTGTTTTTT.

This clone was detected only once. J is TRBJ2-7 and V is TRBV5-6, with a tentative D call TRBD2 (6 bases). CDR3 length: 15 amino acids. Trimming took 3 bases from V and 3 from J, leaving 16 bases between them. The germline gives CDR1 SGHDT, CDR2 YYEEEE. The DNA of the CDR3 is TGTGCCAGCAGCTCCCGACTAGTTTCCATCTACGAGCAGTACTTC. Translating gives CASSSRLVSIYEQYF.

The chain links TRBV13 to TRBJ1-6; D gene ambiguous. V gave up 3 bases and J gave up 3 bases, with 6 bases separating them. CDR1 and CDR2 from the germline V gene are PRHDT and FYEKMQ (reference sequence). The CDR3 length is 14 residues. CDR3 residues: CASSFTGYNSPLHF. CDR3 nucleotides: TGTGCCAGCAGCTTTACGGGCTATAATTCACCCCTCCACTTT.

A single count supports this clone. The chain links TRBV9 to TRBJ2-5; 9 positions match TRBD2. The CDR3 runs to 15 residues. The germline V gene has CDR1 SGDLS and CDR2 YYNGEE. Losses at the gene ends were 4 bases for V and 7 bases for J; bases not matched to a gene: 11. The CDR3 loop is CASSPRIAGVATQYF. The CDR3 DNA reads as TGTGCCAGCAGCCCTCGGATAGCGGGAGTGGCGACCCAGTACTTC.

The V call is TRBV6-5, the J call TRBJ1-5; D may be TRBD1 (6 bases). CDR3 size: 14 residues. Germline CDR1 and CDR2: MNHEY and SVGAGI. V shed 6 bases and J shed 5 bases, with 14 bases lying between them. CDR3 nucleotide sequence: TGTGCCAGCAGCCGTACAGGGTATTATCAGCCCCAGCATTTT. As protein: CASSRTGYYQPQHF.

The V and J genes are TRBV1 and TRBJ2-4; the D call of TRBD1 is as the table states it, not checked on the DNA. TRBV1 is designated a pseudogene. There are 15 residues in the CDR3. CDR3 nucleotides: TGCACCAGCAGCCAGGGACAGTTAGCCAAAAACATTCAGTACTTC. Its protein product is CTSSQGQLAKNIQYF.

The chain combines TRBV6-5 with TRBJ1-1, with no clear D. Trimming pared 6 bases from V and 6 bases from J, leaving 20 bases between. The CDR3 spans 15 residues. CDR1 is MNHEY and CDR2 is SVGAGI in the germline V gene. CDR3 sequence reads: CASRSAGGDESEAFF. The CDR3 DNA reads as TGTGCCAGCAGGAGCGCAGGAGGAGATGAGTCTGAAGCTTTCTTT.

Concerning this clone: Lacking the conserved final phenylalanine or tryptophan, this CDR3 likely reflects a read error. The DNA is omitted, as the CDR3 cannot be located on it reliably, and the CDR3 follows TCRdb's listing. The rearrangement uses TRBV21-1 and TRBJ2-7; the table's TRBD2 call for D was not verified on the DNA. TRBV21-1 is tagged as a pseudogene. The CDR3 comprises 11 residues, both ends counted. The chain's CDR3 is CASSKTQRDFC.

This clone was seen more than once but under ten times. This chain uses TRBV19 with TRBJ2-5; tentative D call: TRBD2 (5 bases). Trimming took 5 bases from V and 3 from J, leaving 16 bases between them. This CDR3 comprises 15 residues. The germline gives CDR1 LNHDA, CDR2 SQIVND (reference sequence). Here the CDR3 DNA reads TGTGCCAGTAGTGCGCGTATATGGGGAGAAGAGACCCAGTACTTC. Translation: CASSARIWGEETQYF.

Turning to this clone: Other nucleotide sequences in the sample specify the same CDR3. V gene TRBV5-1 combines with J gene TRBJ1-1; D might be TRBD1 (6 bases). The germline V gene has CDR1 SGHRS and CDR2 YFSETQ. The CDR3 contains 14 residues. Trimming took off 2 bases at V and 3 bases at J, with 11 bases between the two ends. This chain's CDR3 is CASSLGGGDTEAFF. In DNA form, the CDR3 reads TGCGCCAGCAGCTTAGGGGGAGGGGACACTGAAGCTTTCTTT. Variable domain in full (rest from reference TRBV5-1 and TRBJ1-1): KAGVTQTPRYLIKTRGQQVTLSCSPISGHRSVSWYQQTPGQGLQFLFEYFSETQRNKGNFPGRFSGRQFSNSRSEMNVSTLELGDSALYLCASSLGGGDTEAFFGQGTRLTVV.

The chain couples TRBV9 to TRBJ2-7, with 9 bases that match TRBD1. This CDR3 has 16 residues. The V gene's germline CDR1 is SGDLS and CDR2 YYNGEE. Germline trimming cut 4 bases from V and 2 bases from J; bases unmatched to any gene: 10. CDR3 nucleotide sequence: TGTGCCAGCAGCACCGGACCGGGACAGGGCGCCTACGAGCAGTACTTC. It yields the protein CASSTGPGQGAYEQYF.

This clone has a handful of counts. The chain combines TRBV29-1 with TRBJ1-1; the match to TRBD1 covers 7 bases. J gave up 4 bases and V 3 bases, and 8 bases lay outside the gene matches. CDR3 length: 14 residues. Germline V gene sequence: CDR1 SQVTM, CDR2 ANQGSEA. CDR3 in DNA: TGCAGCGTTGAGGGGGAACAGGGGACCACTGAAGCTTTCTTT. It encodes CSVEGEQGTTEAFF.

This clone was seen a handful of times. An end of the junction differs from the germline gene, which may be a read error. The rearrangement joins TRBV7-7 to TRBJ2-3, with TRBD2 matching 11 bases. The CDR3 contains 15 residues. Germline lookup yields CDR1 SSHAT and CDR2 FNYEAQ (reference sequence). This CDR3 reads CASSRSGGASDTQYF. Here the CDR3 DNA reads TGTGCTAGCAGCCGTAGCGGGGGGGCCTCAGATACGCAGTATTTT.

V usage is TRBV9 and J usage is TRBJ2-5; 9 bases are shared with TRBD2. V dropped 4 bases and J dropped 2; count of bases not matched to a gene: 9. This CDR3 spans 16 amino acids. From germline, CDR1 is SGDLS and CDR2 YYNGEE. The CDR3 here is CASSSRSSGRQETQYF. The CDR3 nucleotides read TGTGCCAGCAGCAGTAGATCCAGCGGGAGGCAAGAGACCCAGTACTTC.

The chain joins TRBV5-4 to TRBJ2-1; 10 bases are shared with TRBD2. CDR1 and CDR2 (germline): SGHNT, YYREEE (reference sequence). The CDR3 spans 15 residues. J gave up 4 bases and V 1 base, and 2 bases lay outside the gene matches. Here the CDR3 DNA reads TGTGCCAGCAGCTTGACTAGCGGGGAATACAATGAGCAGTTCTTC. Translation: CASSLTSGEYNEQFF.

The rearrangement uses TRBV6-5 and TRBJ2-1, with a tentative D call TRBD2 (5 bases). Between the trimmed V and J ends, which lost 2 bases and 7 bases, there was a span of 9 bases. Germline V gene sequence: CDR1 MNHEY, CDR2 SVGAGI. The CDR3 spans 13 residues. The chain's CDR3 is CASSYEGRNEQFF. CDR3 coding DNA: TGTGCCAGCAGTTACGAGGGCCGGAATGAGCAGTTCTTC.

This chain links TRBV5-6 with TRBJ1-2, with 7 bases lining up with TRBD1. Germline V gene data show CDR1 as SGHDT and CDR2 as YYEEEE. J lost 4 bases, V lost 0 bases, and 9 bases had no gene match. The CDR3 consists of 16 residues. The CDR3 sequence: CASSLEGTALAYGYTF. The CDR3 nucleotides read TGTGCCAGCAGCTTGGAGGGGACAGCTCTGGCCTATGGCTACACCTTC.

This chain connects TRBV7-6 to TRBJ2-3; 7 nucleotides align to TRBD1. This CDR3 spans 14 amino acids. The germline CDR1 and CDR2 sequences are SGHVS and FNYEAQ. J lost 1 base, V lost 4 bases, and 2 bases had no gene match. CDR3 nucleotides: TGTGCCAGCAGCTATGGACAGGGCACAGATACGCAGTATTTT. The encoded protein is CASSYGQGTDTQYF.